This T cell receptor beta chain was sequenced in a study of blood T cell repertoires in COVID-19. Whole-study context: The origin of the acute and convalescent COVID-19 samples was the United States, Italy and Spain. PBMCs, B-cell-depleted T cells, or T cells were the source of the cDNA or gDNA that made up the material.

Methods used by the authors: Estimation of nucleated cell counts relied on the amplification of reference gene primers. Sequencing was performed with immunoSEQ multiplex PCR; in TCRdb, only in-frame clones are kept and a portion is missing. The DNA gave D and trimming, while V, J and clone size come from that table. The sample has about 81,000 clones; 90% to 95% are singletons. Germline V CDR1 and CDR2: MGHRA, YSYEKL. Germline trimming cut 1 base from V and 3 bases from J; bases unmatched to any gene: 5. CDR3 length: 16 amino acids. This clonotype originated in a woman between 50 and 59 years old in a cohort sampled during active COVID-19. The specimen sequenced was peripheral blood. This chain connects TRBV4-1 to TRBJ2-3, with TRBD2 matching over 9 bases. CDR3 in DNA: TGCGCCAGCAGCCAAGGGGTTAGCGGGGGTACAGATACGCAGTATTTT. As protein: CASSQGVSGGTDTQYF.